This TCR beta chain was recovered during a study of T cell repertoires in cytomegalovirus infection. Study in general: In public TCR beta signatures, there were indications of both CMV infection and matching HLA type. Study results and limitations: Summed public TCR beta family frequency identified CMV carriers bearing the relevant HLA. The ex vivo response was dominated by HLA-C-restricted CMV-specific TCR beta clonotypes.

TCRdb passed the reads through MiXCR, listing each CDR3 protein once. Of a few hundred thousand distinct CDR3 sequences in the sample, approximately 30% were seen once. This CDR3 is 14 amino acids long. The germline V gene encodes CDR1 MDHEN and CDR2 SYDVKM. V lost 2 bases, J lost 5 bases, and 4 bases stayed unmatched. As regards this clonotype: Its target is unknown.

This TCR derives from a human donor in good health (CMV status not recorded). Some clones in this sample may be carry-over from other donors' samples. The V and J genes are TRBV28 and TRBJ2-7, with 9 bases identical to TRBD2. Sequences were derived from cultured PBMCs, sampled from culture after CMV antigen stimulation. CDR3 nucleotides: TGTGCCAGCAGTTTAATGCTAGCGGGACACGAGCAGTACGTC. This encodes CASSLMLAGHEQYV.